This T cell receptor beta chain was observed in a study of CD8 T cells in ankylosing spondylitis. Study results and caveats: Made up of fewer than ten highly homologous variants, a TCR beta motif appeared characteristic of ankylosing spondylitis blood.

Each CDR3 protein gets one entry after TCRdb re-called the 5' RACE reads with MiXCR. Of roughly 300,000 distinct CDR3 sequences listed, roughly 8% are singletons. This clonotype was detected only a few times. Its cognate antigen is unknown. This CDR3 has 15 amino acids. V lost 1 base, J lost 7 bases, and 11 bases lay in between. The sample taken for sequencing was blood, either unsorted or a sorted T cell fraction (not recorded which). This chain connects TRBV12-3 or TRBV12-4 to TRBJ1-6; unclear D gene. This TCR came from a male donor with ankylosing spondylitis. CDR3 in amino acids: CASSLVGLRNSPLHF. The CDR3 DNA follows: TGTGCCAGCAGTTTAGTAGGACTCCGCAATTCACCCCTCCACTTT.